This T cell receptor beta chain was obtained from a study of immune evolution from preneoplasia to lung adenocarcinoma (dated by TCRdb to the early 2020s). As for the study more broadly: Immune contexture across lung adenocarcinoma precursors and invasive adenocarcinoma was profiled using immune gene expression, TCR sequencing and multiplex immunofluorescence. Resected precursor lesions (AAH, AIS, MIA) and invasive adenocarcinomas were compared with paired morphologically normal lung tissue. Sample size was based on specimen availability rather than a prior power calculation. The immune data were combined with whole exome sequencing and methylation data from the same cohort of nodules. A total of roughly 51 patients with pulmonary nodules who underwent surgical resection were included in the overall cohort. TCR sequencing data were obtained from 51 patients. According to the study, around 100 samples were used for TCR sequencing. POLYSOLVER was used to infer class I HLA alleles from exome data, and LOHHLA was used to detect allele-specific HLA loss. What the work shows at the level of the full study, not this receptor alone: Clonality was highest in normal lung, while later-stage lesions appeared to have lower clonality but higher T cell density and diversity. Findings were based on association rather than direct causation; larger cohorts with long-term follow-up and longitudinal biopsies were deemed needed. Normal lung had the highest top T cell clone frequencies, and these frequencies appeared to fall progressively from AAH through AIS, MIA and invasive adenocarcinoma. Because all patients came from Japan and China, whether the findings apply to Western populations was uncertain.

The immunoSEQ hsTCRbeta Kit was used to sequence TCR beta CDR3 regions from DNA. In the paper's pipeline: TCR sequencing data were analysed with the ImmunoSEQ Analyzer. T cell clonality was defined as 1 minus Pielou's evenness, calculated on productive rearrangements. To measure T cell diversity, the inverse Simpson index was applied to productive templates. T cell density was TCR beta template counts normalized to usable DNA, estimated by amplifying and sequencing housekeeping genes. Two-sided Kruskal-Wallis tests were used to compare TCR metrics between histologic stages. TCRdb took over this immuneACCESS table, retaining in-frame rearrangements with V and J assigned. Such tables are incomplete; in checked studies, under half of the missing clones stem from an unresolved V gene, and the remainder is unexplained. D and trimming were read from the DNA, whereas the V and J calls and clone size are those reported in that table. For this sample the table gives 6,000 to 10,000 clones, of which around 80% were detected only once. 6.5% to 9% of the sample is in the top ten clones.

CDR1 and CDR2, looked up from the germline V gene, are SGHDT and YYEEEE. V sheds 2 bases and J sheds 0 bases, leaving 2 bases between their ends. Spanning cysteine to phenylalanine, the CDR3 consists of 12 amino acids. The CDR3 DNA has 36 bases and is translated from base 1. This clone was found a few times. Its antigen remains unidentified. There are no base qualities to consult, and no much larger clone falls within one base. Patients underwent resection in Japan or China between the mid-2010s and the late 2010s. Two lung cancer pathologists independently reviewed H&E slides to confirm the histologic diagnosis of every case. DNA was isolated from FFPE tissue using the AllPrep DNA/RNA FFPE Kit.

The TCR originated in a person aged 65 to 85 with lung adenocarcinoma. The sequencing sample was made of FFPE adjacent normal lung tissue. Rearrangement joined TRBV5-6 to TRBJ1-2; no D gene call is confident. This receptor has the CDR3 CASSFSNYGYTF. The sequenced DNA is TGTGCCAGCAGCTTTTCTAACTATGGCTACACCTTC.